The entry below gives a single TCR beta chain sequence along with its context. Antigen: not known. RNA transcripts gave rise to amplified TCR beta CDR3 regions. RT-PCR in the first round (using the HTBI primer set) targeted the TCR CDR3. MiXCR, run by TCRdb on the multiplex PCR reads, gives a single entry per CDR3 protein. The sample includes 530,000 or so distinct CDR3 sequences, more than 15% of them seen just once. The sample is drawn from a study of T cells in Graves' hyperthyroidism and ophthalmopathy. Broader study findings: The model foresaw ophthalmopathy a median 6.5 months prior to onset.

CDR3 size: 13 residues. The V segment lost 6 bases and the J segment 7 bases; nucleotides outside the gene matches: 6. The germline CDR1 and CDR2 sequences are SQVTM and ANQGSEA. The rearrangement links TRBV29-1 to TRBJ1-6; 7 positions agree with TRBD1. This sequence originates from a woman in her late teens or twenties with Graves' ophthalmopathy. The source material was blood. CDR3 DNA: TGCAGCGTGGTGACAGGGTTGAATTCACCCCTCCACTTT. It encodes CSVVTGLNSPLHF.